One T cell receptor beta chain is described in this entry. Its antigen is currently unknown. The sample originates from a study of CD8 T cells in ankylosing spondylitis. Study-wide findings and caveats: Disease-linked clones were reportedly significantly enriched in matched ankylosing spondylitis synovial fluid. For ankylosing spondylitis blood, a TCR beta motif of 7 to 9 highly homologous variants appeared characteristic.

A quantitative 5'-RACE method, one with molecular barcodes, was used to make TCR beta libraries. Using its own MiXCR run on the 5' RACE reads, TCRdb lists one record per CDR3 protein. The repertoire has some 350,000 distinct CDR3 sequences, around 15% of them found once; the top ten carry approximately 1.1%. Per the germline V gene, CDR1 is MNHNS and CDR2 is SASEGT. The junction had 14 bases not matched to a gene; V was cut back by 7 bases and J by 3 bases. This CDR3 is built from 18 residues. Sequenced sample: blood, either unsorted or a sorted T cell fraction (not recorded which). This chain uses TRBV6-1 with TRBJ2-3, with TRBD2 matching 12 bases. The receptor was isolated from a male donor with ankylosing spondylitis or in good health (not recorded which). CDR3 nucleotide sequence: TGTGCCAGCATCCCGGCTAGCGGGAGGGCCCTCGGAACAGATACGCAGTATTTT. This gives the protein CASIPASGRALGTDTQYF.